Described below is a single TCR beta chain sequence and its context. The antigen is undetermined. Treatment specified: approximately 10-day PBMC culture with coronavirus spike peptide pools or control peptides (ViraFEST assay). Antigen-specific T cell expansion with peptide pools preceded TCR sequencing in the ViraFEST approach. The CDR3 has 13 residues. From germline, CDR1 is DFQATT and CDR2 SNEGSKA (reference sequence). Trimming took off 6 bases at V and 7 bases at J, with 16 bases between the two ends. This sample stems from a study of vaccination and CD4 T cells after COVID-19. Cultured CD4+ T cells had their DNA profiled by the Oncomine TCR Beta short-read assay. Extraction of genomic DNA was performed on cultured CD4+ T cells. A single record per CDR3 protein comes from TCRdb applying MiXCR to the PCR reads. The repertoire holds 15,000 to 16,000 distinct CDR3 sequences, with around 66% as singletons.

Input material: CD4+ T cells from blood, cultured in vitro. The chain links TRBV20-1 to TRBJ2-1; the D gene is possibly TRBD2 (5 bases). The clonotype comes from a human donor who had recovered from COVID-19. Written as DNA, the CDR3 is TGCAGTGCGGTCCATCCCCGGGGTAATGAGCAGTTCTTC. Its protein is CSAVHPRGNEQFF.